This T cell receptor (beta chain) came from a study of blood T cell repertoires in COVID-19. V gave up 3 bases and J gave up 7 bases; unmatched junction bases: 5. Germline V gene sequence: CDR1 LGHDT, CDR2 YNNKEL (reference sequence). The CDR3 totals 14 residues. Clones were read by immunoSEQ multiplex PCR, and TCRdb kept only the in-frame ones, dropping some. The sample has 140,000 to 150,000 clones, roughly 79% seen once. The receptor was derived from a human donor in a cohort sampled during active COVID-19. The sequencing sample was made of peripheral blood. The chain joins TRBV3-1 (or the pseudogene TRBV3-2) to TRBJ1-5, with 8 bases that match TRBD1. This chain's CDR3 is CASSHSGGDQPQHF. CDR3 coding DNA: TGTGCCAGCAGCCATTCAGGGGGCGACCAGCCCCAGCATTTT.